One sample yielded the 22 T cell receptor beta chains listed below, sequenced in a study of cytomegalovirus exposure and HLA in healthy donors. It was with 60 Vbeta and 13 Jbeta primers that the PCR ran. Assay: immunoSEQ multiplex PCR; the TCRdb copy retains only in-frame clones and omits some. Among more than 65,000 clones, roughly 80% were seen once, and the ten largest hold 22%. What was sequenced was PBMCs. The source is a woman aged 40 to 50 in good health and CMV-seropositive.

The rearrangement joins TRBV6-1 to TRBJ1-2, with D possibly TRBD1 on 5 matching bases. Between the trimmed V and J ends, which lost 0 bases and 8 bases, there was a span of 16 bases. The CDR3 consists of 15 residues. Germline assignment: CDR1 MNHNS and CDR2 SASEGT. Here the CDR3 reads CASSEAGQGSSGYTF. The CDR3 bases are TGTGCCAGCAGTGAAGCAGGTCAGGGTTCATCGGGCTACACCTTC.

This chain joins TRBV28 and TRBJ2-5, with 7 bases matching TRBD1. CDR3 length: 14 amino acids. Trimming took 5 bases from V and 7 from J; bases not matched to a gene: 10. CDR1 MDHEN and CDR2 SYDVKM come from the germline V gene. The CDR3 bases are TGTGCCAGCAGTAGGACAGGACCCTCGCGGACCCAGTACTTC. This encodes CASSRTGPSRTQYF.

As concerns this clone: Other DNA sequences in this specimen translate into the identical CDR3. The J gene is TRBJ1-5, the V gene TRBV6-1; 10 positions agree with TRBD1. This CDR3 has 17 amino acids. V was pared by 1 base and J by 6 bases, with 9 bases of the junction left unmatched. Germline lookup yields CDR1 MNHNS and CDR2 SASEGT. CDR3 amino acids: CASSEGPDRGVSQPQHF. CDR3 bases: TGTGCCAGCAGTGAAGGCCCGGACAGGGGGGTCTCTCAGCCCCAGCATTTT.

The chain uses TRBV11-2 and TRBJ1-4; no clear D. Germline V CDR1 and CDR2: SGHAT, FQNNGV. Trimming stripped 1 base from V and 12 bases from J, with 15 bases between. The CDR3 loop spans 14 amino acids. The CDR3 DNA follows: TGTGCCAGCAGCTTAGTGGCGAACCGAGGAGAACTGTTTTTT. Encoded protein: CASSLVANRGELFF.

This clone was counted a few times. Germline and junction disagree at one end, which may indicate a read error. The chain combines TRBV27 with TRBJ2-7, with 10 bases aligning to TRBD2. CDR1 MNHEY and CDR2 SMNVEV come from the germline V gene (reference sequence). This CDR3 contains 13 residues. The CDR3 reads CASSPARRTSGSF. In DNA form, the CDR3 reads TGTGCCAGCAGTCCAGCCCGCCGGACTAGCGGAAGCTTC.

The gene calls are TRBV5-1 and TRBJ1-1, with D tentatively TRBD1 (6 bases). Germline CDR1 is SGHRS and CDR2 is YFSETQ. The length of the CDR3 is 12 residues. V was cut by 3 bases and J by 8 bases, with 11 bases left in between. The CDR3 loop is CASSYGQSEAFF. The CDR3 DNA reads TGCGCCAGCAGCTACGGACAGAGCGAAGCTTTCTTT.

This rearrangement joins TRBV30 to TRBJ1-4, with a possible D match to TRBD1 (6 bases). This CDR3 has 15 amino acids. Trimming took 1 base from V and 5 from J, leaving 14 bases between them. CDR1 is GTSNPN, CDR2 SVGIG, per germline (reference sequence). The CDR3 DNA sequence: TGTGCCTGGAGTGGAGGGGGACACCTGAATGAAAAACTGTTTTTT. Translated: CAWSGGGHLNEKLFF.

The chain has TRBV6-1 and TRBJ2-1; 8 nucleotides match TRBD2. V dropped 2 bases and J dropped 4; count of bases not matched to a gene: 7. The CDR3 runs 16 residues. CDR1 and CDR2 from the germline V gene are MNHNS and SASEGT. CDR3 DNA: TGTGCCAGCAGTGAAAGTACGGGGGGGGCGTACAATGAGCAGTTCTTC. As protein: CASSESTGGAYNEQFF.

The chain joins TRBV6-5 to TRBJ1-1, with TRBD1 identical over 8 bases. Unmatched junction bases numbered 6, after V lost 2 bases and J lost 1 base. This CDR3 is built from 16 residues. In germline, CDR1 is MNHEY, CDR2 SVGAGI. The CDR3 bases are TGTGCCAGCAGTTACCTAACCGGGACAGGGAACACTGAAGCTTTCTTT. It encodes CASSYLTGTGNTEAFF.

This chain joins TRBV7-9 and TRBJ2-1; D call uncertain. Looked up from germline, CDR1 is SEHNR and CDR2 is FQNEAQ (reference sequence). Trimming took 1 base from V and 7 from J, leaving 11 bases between them. The CDR3 extends over 14 amino acids. CDR3 protein: CASSLGQAANEQFF. DNA for the CDR3: TGTGCCAGCAGCTTAGGTCAGGCCGCGAATGAGCAGTTCTTC.

The chain joins TRBV2 to TRBJ1-2; 12 bases line up with TRBD1. Germline assignment: CDR1 SNHLY and CDR2 FYNNEI. CDR3 length equals 16 residues. Trimming cost V 5 bases and J 5 bases; bases outside gene matches: 9. The CDR3 DNA follows: TGTGCCAGCAGTCAATATGGGACAGGGGGCTCGTATGGCTACACCTTC. Translating it yields CASSQYGTGGSYGYTF.

The chain is built from TRBV6-6 and TRBJ2-2, with TRBD1 identical over 8 bases. This CDR3 is 16 amino acids long. From germline, CDR1 is MNHNY and CDR2 SVGAGI (reference sequence). The J segment lost 1 base and the V segment lost 4 bases, leaving 5 bases of the junction unmatched. This CDR3 reads CASSFTGQGNTGELFF. In DNA, the CDR3 is TGTGCCAGCAGTTTCACTGGACAGGGGAACACCGGGGAGCTGTTTTTT.

The chain joins TRBV5-4 to TRBJ1-1; D perhaps matches TRBD1 (5 bases). The CDR3 contains 15 residues. Germline V gives CDR1 SGHNT, CDR2 YYREEE (reference sequence). V was pared by 4 bases and J by 0 bases, with 13 bases between. DNA of the CDR3: TGTGCCAGCAGCCCTTCGGGGGGGGTGAACACTGAAGCTTTCTTT. It codes for CASSPSGGVNTEAFF. The entire variable domain, with the rest obtained from reference TRBV5-4 and TRBJ1-1, is as follows: ETGVTQSPTHLIKTRGQQVTLRCSSQSGHNTVSWYQQALGQGPQFIFQYYREEENGRGNFPPRFSGLQFPNYSSELNVNALELDDSALYLCASSPSGGVNTEAFFGQGTRLTVV.

The rearrangement links TRBV28 to TRBJ2-5, with D unclear. The closer fit of TRBJ2-7 to the DNA end suggests the J call may be wrong. Looked up from germline, CDR1 is MDHEN and CDR2 is SYDVKM. This CDR3 has 15 amino acids. The CDR3, as DNA: TGTGCCAGCAGTTTATGGAGCGATGCCTCCTACGAGCAGTACTTC. Protein: CASSLWSDASYEQYF.

V and J are TRBV28 and TRBJ2-3; TRBD2 aligns across 9 bases. V shed 6 bases and J 0 bases; nucleotides not matched to a gene: 13. The CDR3 sequence is 18 residues long. The germline V gene encodes CDR1 MDHEN and CDR2 SYDVKM. CDR3 loop: CASSDHTLAGSSTDTQYF. In nucleotides, the CDR3 is TGTGCCAGCAGCGATCACACTCTAGCGGGATCTAGCACAGATACGCAGTATTTT. The variable domain in full, with the rest retrieved from reference TRBV28 and TRBJ2-3, is DVKVTQSSRYLVKRTGEKVFLECVQDMDHENMFWYRQDPGLGLRLIYFSYDVKMKEKGDIPEGYSVSREKKERFSLILESASTNQTSMYLCASSDHTLAGSSTDTQYFGPGTRLTVL.

The chain joins TRBV30 to TRBJ2-7; TRBD1 matches 8 bases. Per the germline V gene, CDR1 is GTSNPN and CDR2 is SVGIG (reference sequence). J gave up 5 bases and V 1 base, and 4 bases lay outside the gene matches. The CDR3 loop spans 13 amino acids. This CDR3 is CAWSDRGAHEQYF. CDR3 coding DNA: TGTGCCTGGAGTGACAGGGGGGCCCACGAGCAGTACTTC.

In DNA form, the CDR3 reads TGTGCCAGTAGCATCCTCAGGGACACTGAAGCTTTCTTT. Protein sequence: CASSILRDTEAFF. This chain uses TRBV19 with TRBJ1-1; a possible D gene is TRBD1 (5 bases). The V gene lost 6 bases and the J gene lost 3 bases, with 11 bases spanning the gap. Germline V lookup: CDR1 LNHDA, CDR2 SQIVND (reference sequence). The length of the CDR3 is 13 residues.

This clone was observed a handful of times. The chain recombines TRBV18 with TRBJ2-3; D ambiguous. Trimming shortened V by 2 bases and J by 2 bases, and 2 bases separated the two germline ends. This CDR3 spans 12 amino acids. The V gene's germline CDR1 is KGHSH and CDR2 LQKENI. In DNA, the CDR3 is TGTGCCAGCTCACCATACACAGATACGCAGTATTTT. Protein: CASSPYTDTQYF.

The chain joins TRBV6-5 to TRBJ2-7; maybe TRBD2 (6 bases). Germline-derived CDR1 and CDR2 are MNHEY and SVGAGI. CDR3 size: 15 residues. V lost 6 bases, J lost 6 bases, and 21 bases lay in between. The CDR3 DNA reads TGTGCCAGCAGCATCACACTAGCCCGGTCGGGCGAGCAGTACTTC. This codes for CASSITLARSGEQYF.

The chain recombines TRBV5-8 with TRBJ1-1; D is ambiguous. This CDR3 has 15 amino acids. CDR1 is SGHTS, CDR2 YDEGEE, per germline. V was shortened by 3 bases and J by 1 base, with 13 bases between the two germline ends. In DNA form, the CDR3 reads TGTGCCAGCAGCTCTCCTCCAGGCCGGAACACTGAAGCTTTCTTT. Translating it yields CASSSPPGRNTEAFF.

The chain joins TRBV14 to TRBJ1-1; D perhaps matches TRBD1 (5 bases). V dropped 4 bases and J dropped 0 bases, with 9 bases sitting between them. The CDR3 is made up of 14 amino acids. Germline CDR1 reads SGHDN; CDR2 reads FVKESK. As DNA, the CDR3 is TGTGCCAGCAGCCTCCACAGGTTGAACACTGAAGCTTTCTTT. This translates into CASSLHRLNTEAFF.

V usage is TRBV30 and J usage is TRBJ1-2; no reliable D call. This CDR3 contains 14 residues. The ends were cut back, 0 bases at V and 5 bases at J, with 13 bases in the middle. The germline gives CDR1 GTSNPN, CDR2 SVGIG (reference sequence). For the CDR3, the DNA is TGTGCCTGGAGTGTAGGGTCGGGAGTTTATGGCTACACCTTC. It codes for CAWSVGSGVYGYTF.